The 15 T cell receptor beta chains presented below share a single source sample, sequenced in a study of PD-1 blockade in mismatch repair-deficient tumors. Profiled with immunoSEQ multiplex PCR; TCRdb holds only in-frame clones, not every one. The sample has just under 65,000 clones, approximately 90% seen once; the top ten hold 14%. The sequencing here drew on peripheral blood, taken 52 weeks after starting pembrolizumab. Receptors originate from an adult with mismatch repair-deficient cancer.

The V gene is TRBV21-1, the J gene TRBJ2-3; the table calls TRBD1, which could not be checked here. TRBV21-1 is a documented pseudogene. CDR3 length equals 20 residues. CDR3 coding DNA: TGTGCCAGCAGCAAGGGTGACAGCCCACACGCGAAGCCCCCGACAGATACGCAGTATTTT. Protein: CASSKGDSPHAKPPTDTQYF.

In DNA, the CDR3 is TGTGCCAGCAGACTAGGGGTCCACGAGCAGTACTTC. This encodes CASRLGVHEQYF. This chain links TRBV28 with TRBJ2-7; D may correspond to TRBD1 or TRBD2 (5 bases each). V shed 6 bases and J shed 5 bases, with 11 bases lying between them. CDR1 is MDHEN, CDR2 SYDVKM, per germline. The CDR3 has 12 amino acids.

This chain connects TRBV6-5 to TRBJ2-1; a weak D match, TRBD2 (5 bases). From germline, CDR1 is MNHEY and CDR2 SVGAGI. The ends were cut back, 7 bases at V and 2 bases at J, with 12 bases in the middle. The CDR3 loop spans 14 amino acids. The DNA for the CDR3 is TGTGCCAGCAAGAATACGGGAACCTACAATGAGCAGTTCTTC. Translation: CASKNTGTYNEQFF.

The CDR3 DNA reads TGTGCCAGCAGTGAACAGGGACAGTACTACGAGCAGTACTTC. This sequence encodes CASSEQGQYYEQYF. This chain connects TRBV2 to TRBJ2-7; 7 bases agree with TRBD1. CDR1 and CDR2 (germline): SNHLY, FYNNEI. This CDR3 has 14 residues. V shed 2 bases and J 3 bases; nucleotides not matched to a gene: 4.

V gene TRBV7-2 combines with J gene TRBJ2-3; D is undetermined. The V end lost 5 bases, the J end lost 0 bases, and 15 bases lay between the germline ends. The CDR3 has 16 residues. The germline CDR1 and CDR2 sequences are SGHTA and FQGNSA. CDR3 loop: CASSPADVVSTDTQYF. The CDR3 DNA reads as TGTGCCAGCAGCCCCGCCGACGTCGTTAGCACAGATACGCAGTATTTT.

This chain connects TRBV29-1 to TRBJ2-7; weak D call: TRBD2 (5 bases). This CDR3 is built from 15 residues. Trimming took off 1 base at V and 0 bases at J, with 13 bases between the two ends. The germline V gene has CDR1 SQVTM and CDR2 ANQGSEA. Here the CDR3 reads CSVEVLELSSYEQYF. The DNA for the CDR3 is TGCAGCGTTGAAGTACTAGAACTGAGCTCCTACGAGCAGTACTTC.

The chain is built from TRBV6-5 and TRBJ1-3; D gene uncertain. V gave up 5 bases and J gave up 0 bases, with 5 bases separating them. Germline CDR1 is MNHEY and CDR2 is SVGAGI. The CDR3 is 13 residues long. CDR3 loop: CASSPSSGNTIYF. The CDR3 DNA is TGTGCCAGCAGTCCATCCTCTGGAAACACCATATATTTT.

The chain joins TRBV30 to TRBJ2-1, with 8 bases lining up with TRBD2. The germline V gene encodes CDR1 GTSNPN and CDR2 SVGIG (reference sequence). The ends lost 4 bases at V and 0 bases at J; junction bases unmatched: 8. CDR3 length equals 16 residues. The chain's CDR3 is CAWNRGGRVSYNEQFF. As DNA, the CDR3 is TGTGCCTGGAACCGCGGGGGGAGAGTCTCCTACAATGAGCAGTTCTTC.

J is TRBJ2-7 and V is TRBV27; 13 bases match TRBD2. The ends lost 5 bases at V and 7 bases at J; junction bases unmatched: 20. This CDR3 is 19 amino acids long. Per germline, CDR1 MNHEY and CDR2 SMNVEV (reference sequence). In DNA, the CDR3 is TGTGCCAGCAGTCTCCTACCGGGACTAGCGGGACTCCTGCCCTTTGAGCAGTACTTC. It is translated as CASSLLPGLAGLLPFEQYF.

CDR3 region: CASSLRPGGDYEQYF. The DNA of the CDR3 is TGTGCCAGCAGCTTAAGGCCAGGGGGTGACTACGAGCAGTACTTC. The V gene is TRBV7-3, the J gene TRBJ2-7, with 7 bases aligning to TRBD1. Germline CDR1 SGHTA, CDR2 FQGTGA. The CDR3 sequence is 15 residues long. J gave up 3 bases and V 1 base, and 6 bases lay outside the gene matches.

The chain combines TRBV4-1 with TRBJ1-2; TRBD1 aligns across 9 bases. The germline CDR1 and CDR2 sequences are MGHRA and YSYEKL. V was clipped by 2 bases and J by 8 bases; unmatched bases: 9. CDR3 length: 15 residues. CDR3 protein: CASSQTLRDRVGYTF. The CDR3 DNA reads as TGCGCCAGCAGCCAAACTCTCCGGGACAGGGTCGGCTACACCTTC.

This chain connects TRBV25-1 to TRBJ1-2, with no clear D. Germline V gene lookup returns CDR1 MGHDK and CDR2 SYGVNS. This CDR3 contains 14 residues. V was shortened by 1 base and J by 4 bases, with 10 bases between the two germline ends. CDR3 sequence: CASSESGASYGYTF. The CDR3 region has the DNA TGTGCCAGCAGTGAATCTGGAGCTTCCTATGGCTACACCTTC.

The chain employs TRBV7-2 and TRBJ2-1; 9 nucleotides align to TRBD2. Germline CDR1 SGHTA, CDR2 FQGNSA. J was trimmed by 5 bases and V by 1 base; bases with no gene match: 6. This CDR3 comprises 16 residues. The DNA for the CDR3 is TGTGCCAGCAGCTTAGTAGCGGGAGTGTCTCACAATGAGCAGTTCTTC. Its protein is CASSLVAGVSHNEQFF.

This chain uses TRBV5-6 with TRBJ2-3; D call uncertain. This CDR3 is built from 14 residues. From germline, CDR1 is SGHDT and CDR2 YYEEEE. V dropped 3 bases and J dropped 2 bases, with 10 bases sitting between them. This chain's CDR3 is CASSWHYPTDTQYF. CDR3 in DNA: TGTGCCAGCAGCTGGCACTACCCCACAGATACGCAGTATTTT.

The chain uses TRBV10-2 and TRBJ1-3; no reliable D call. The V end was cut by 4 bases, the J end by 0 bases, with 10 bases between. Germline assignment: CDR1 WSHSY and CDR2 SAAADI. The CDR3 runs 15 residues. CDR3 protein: CASSVSGSSGNTIYF. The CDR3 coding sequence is TGCGCCAGCAGTGTCTCAGGTAGCTCTGGAAACACCATATATTTT.